The TCR beta chain under discussion was sequenced for a study of OX40 agonist ivuxolimab in advanced cancers. The wider study: Three partial responders included one hepatocellular carcinoma patient and two cutaneous melanoma patients.

Sequencing used immunoSEQ multiplex PCR; TCRdb keeps in-frame clones, though not all of them. Altogether tens of thousands of clones are present, about 92% being singletons, with the ten largest covering more than 5%. Germline values: CDR1 SGHVS, CDR2 FQNEAQ. The CDR3 is made up of 16 amino acids. J gave up 2 bases and V 5 bases, and 4 bases lay outside the gene matches. The sample here was CD4+ or CD8+ T cells sorted from blood, taken in a trial of the OX40 agonist ivuxolimab. The TCR comes from an adult with an advanced solid tumor such as melanoma, head and neck, liver or kidney cancer. The rearrangement links TRBV7-8 to TRBJ2-1; 12 nucleotides line up with TRBD1. Written as DNA, the CDR3 is TGTGCCAGCAGCCCGTGGGACAGGGGGCCCTACAATGAGCAGTTCTTC. Encoded protein: CASSPWDRGPYNEQFF.